This record covers a single T cell receptor (beta chain). The data originate from a study of control samples from healthy donors and cancer patients. Germline loops: CDR1 SGHRS, CDR2 YFSETQ. The CDR3 sequence is 14 residues long. V shed 0 bases and J shed 3 bases, with 10 bases lying between them. This table comes from immunoSEQ multiplex PCR, and its TCRdb copy is limited to in-frame clones, with some not included. The sample yields about 170,000 clones, around 93% seen once. The receptor was derived from a woman aged 55-70 years in good health. The material sequenced was blood. The chain combines TRBV5-1 with TRBJ2-7; no clear D gene. This chain's CDR3 is CASSLAPGVYEQYF. In DNA, the CDR3 is TGCGCCAGCAGCTTGGCCCCAGGAGTCTACGAGCAGTACTTC.